The 16 T cell receptor beta chains given below trace back to one sample, sequenced in a study of blood T cell repertoires in COVID-19. The protocol was immunoSEQ multiplex PCR, while the TCRdb copy is restricted to in-frame clones and leaves out a portion. The sample includes roughly 200,000 clones, roughly 87% seen only once; the top ten take over 9.5%. The sample was peripheral blood. Receptors originate from a woman under 30 who had recovered from COVID-19.

The rearrangement links TRBV10-3 to TRBJ2-1, with 12 bases lining up with TRBD2. J was trimmed by 9 bases and V by 5 bases; bases with no gene match: 8. CDR1 and CDR2 from the germline V gene are ENHRY and SYGVKD. The CDR3 is 15 residues long. Written as DNA, the CDR3 is TGTGCCATCAGTCGGACTAGCGGGGAGCTCGGTGAGCAGTTCTTC. This translates into CAISRTSGELGEQFF.

The chain links TRBV19 to TRBJ1-1, with 7 positions matching TRBD1. The CDR3 contains 14 residues. Germline lookup yields CDR1 LNHDA and CDR2 SQIVND (reference sequence). V gave up 5 bases and J gave up 1 base; unmatched junction bases: 4. CDR3 in DNA: TGTGCCAGTAGTGTGGGACAGACGAACACTGAAGCTTTCTTT. Its translation: CASSVGQTNTEAFF.

The rearrangement joins TRBV6-5 to TRBJ1-2, with 9 nucleotides matching TRBD1. CDR3 length equals 14 residues. Germline V lookup: CDR1 MNHEY, CDR2 SVGAGI. J was trimmed by 8 bases and V by 7 bases; bases with no gene match: 11. CDR3 residues: CASTGDRAVGGYTF. CDR3 DNA sequence: TGTGCCAGCACCGGGGACAGGGCAGTCGGGGGCTACACCTTC.

V usage is TRBV5-1 and J usage is TRBJ1-6, with D tentatively TRBD1 (5 bases). CDR1 is SGHRS and CDR2 is YFSETQ in the germline V gene. The CDR3 is made up of 15 amino acids. Between the trimmed V and J ends, which lost 5 bases and 6 bases, there was a span of 15 bases. The CDR3 region is CASSKGTNTNSPLHF. The CDR3 DNA reads as TGCGCCAGCAGTAAAGGGACTAACACTAATTCACCCCTCCACTTT.

This clone was detected once. The J gene is TRBJ1-1, the V gene TRBV19, with a tentative D call TRBD1 (5 bases). CDR1 is LNHDA and CDR2 is SQIVND in the germline V gene (reference sequence). Between the trimmed V and J ends, which lost 6 bases and 3 bases, there was a span of 14 bases. The CDR3 extends over 14 amino acids. CDR3 in DNA: TGTGCCAGTAGAACTTTGGGAGGGGACACTGAAGCTTTCTTT. Its protein is CASRTLGGDTEAFF.

This chain connects TRBV10-3 to TRBJ1-3; D is undetermined. Trimming took off 3 bases at V and 6 bases at J, with 21 bases between the two ends. This CDR3 region has 17 residues. Germline V CDR1 and CDR2: ENHRY, SYGVKD. The CDR3 coding sequence is TGTGCCATCAGTGACCCGCAAGTGTCTCTAAACTTAAACACCATATATTTT. Amino acid sequence: CAISDPQVSLNLNTIYF.

The chain is built from TRBV4-1 and TRBJ1-1; tentatively, D is TRBD1 (5 bases). The CDR3 loop spans 15 amino acids. Trimming removed 1 base at V and 1 base at J, with 10 bases between. Germline V CDR1 and CDR2: MGHRA, YSYEKL. The CDR3 DNA reads TGCGCCAGCAGCCAAGTACGGGGGAAGAACACTGAAGCTTTCTTT. This codes for CASSQVRGKNTEAFF.

The genes are TRBV9 and TRBJ1-2; D call uncertain. Trimming left V 6 bases short and J 2 bases short, with 14 bases between. Germline CDR1 and CDR2: SGDLS and YYNGEE. CDR3 length: 14 residues. CDR3 residues: CASTGSGPNYGYTF. CDR3 nucleotide sequence: TGTGCCAGCACCGGGAGTGGCCCCAACTATGGCTACACCTTC.

V usage is TRBV6-5 and J usage is TRBJ1-1, with TRBD1 matching 7 bases. With 5 bases clipped from V and 1 base from J, the junction kept 7 bases outside the gene matches. The CDR3 sequence is 15 residues long. The germline V gene has CDR1 MNHEY and CDR2 SVGAGI. In DNA form, the CDR3 reads TGTGCCAGCAGTCGCCCTACAGGGGCGAACACTGAAGCTTTCTTT. Translation: CASSRPTGANTEAFF.

The rearrangement uses TRBV7-2 and TRBJ2-1; TRBD1 agrees at 7 bases. Germline V gene data show CDR1 as SGHTA and CDR2 as FQGNSA. This CDR3 has 16 amino acids. The V and J ends lost 4 bases and 6 bases, in that order; junction bases with no gene match: 12. The DNA of the CDR3 is TGTGCCAGCAGCTGGAGGATCAGCAGGGGGACCAATGAGCAGTTCTTC. The encoded protein is CASSWRISRGTNEQFF.

V is TRBV5-1 and J is TRBJ2-7, with 9 bases aligning to TRBD1. This CDR3 spans 15 amino acids. V dropped 4 bases and J dropped 0; count of bases not matched to a gene: 5. The V gene's germline CDR1 is SGHRS and CDR2 YFSETQ. CDR3 in DNA: TGCGCCAGCAGCCACTGGGACAGGGTCTCCTACGAGCAGTACTTC. This gives the protein CASSHWDRVSYEQYF.

The rearrangement joins TRBV30 to TRBJ1-6, with a tentative D call TRBD1 (6 bases). The germline gives CDR1 GTSNPN, CDR2 SVGIG (reference sequence). This CDR3 has 16 residues. V lost 3 bases and J 3 bases, leaving 15 bases between the germline ends. The CDR3 reads CAWRYRDNYYNSPLHF. The DNA of the CDR3 is TGTGCCTGGAGGTACCGGGACAACTACTATAATTCACCCCTCCACTTT.

The V call is TRBV19, the J call TRBJ2-1, with 12 bases lining up with TRBD2. Germline assignment: CDR1 LNHDA and CDR2 SQIVND (reference sequence). V lost 1 base and J lost 5; bases outside the gene matches: 0. The length of the CDR3 is 15 residues. Here the CDR3 reads CASSIGTSGDNEQFF. In DNA, the CDR3 is TGTGCCAGTAGTATAGGGACTAGCGGGGACAATGAGCAGTTCTTC.

The chain employs TRBV27 and TRBJ1-5; no clear D. Between the trimmed V and J ends, which lost 7 bases and 0 bases, there was a span of 25 bases. Per the germline V gene, CDR1 is MNHEY and CDR2 is SMNVEV (reference sequence). CDR3 length equals 19 residues. Here the CDR3 reads CASKPGEQETENSNQPQHF. Written as DNA, the CDR3 is TGTGCCAGCAAACCCGGGGAGCAAGAGACGGAGAATAGCAATCAGCCCCAGCATTTT.

The V and J genes are TRBV6-1 and TRBJ1-3, with D perhaps matching TRBD1 (6 bases). CDR1 is MNHNS, CDR2 SASEGT, per germline. The CDR3 consists of 16 residues. Between the trimmed V and J ends, which lost 4 bases and 2 bases, there was a span of 15 bases. CDR3 amino acids: CASSGTTGSPGNTIYF. CDR3 nucleotide sequence: TGTGCCAGCAGTGGAACAACAGGGTCCCCTGGAAACACCATATATTTT.

The chain joins TRBV30 to TRBJ2-1; 10 nucleotides align to TRBD2. CDR3 length: 17 amino acids. The germline gives CDR1 GTSNPN, CDR2 SVGIG (reference sequence). The V and J ends lost 3 bases and 6 bases, in that order; junction bases with no gene match: 14. As DNA, the CDR3 is TGTGCCTGGAGCATGACGACAAGACTAGCGGGTTCCAATGAGCAGTTCTTC. Amino acid sequence: CAWSMTTRLAGSNEQFF.